The clone carrying this T cell receptor beta chain was observed many times. Antigen specificity is unknown. TCRdb passed the RACE reads through MiXCR, listing each CDR3 protein once. The sample lists about 350,000 distinct CDR3 sequences; nearly 6.5% were seen once. The data were obtained in a study of human T cells and chemical hapten exposure. Looking at the study overall: For the roughly 26-week duration of the study, patients were given weekly doses of diphenylcyclopropenone on the scalp. The study's findings and limits: The number of TCRs above 1 in 1000 frequency did not change after DPC sensitization. Because they had alopecia, donors may respond immunologically unlike healthy people.

Time point given: patch test 2, 6 weeks after DPC sensitization. Specified treatment: therapeutic diphenylcyclopropenone sensitization with weekly scalp DPC. People who gave samples had alopecia, were 18 to 70 years old, and were suitable for DPC. V dropped 5 bases and J dropped 6 bases, with 10 bases sitting between them. The V gene's germline CDR1 is SGHAT and CDR2 FQNNGV. The CDR3 loop spans 13 amino acids. Sequenced here: whole blood, sampled in connection with sensitization to the hapten diphenylcyclopropenone (DPC). The clonotype was recovered from a woman aged 18-35 years with alopecia areata. Some clones in this sample may be carry-over from other donors' samples. The chain links TRBV11-2 to TRBJ2-2; D call uncertain. The CDR3 sequence: CASSNVFAGELFF. The CDR3 nucleotides read TGTGCCAGCAGCAACGTGTTCGCCGGGGAGCTGTTTTTT.